This note documents a single T cell receptor beta chain sequence. What it binds is unknown. This record comes from a study of cytomegalovirus exposure and HLA in healthy donors. General study findings and limits: The HLA-A and HLA-B alleles of most subjects were reportedly predicted accurately from TCR beta sequences.

The PCR made use of 60 Vbeta and 13 Jbeta primers. Only in-frame clones appear in the TCRdb table, and some are missing; sequencing was by immunoSEQ multiplex PCR. The table lists under 100,000 clones, 81% of them singletons, with over 4% in the top ten. The sequenced sample consisted of PBMCs. The receptor was isolated from a woman in her seventies in good health and CMV-seropositive.

The CDR3 reads CASSRGDGNQPQHF. The CDR3 DNA reads TGTGCCAGTAGTAGGGGGGACGGCAATCAGCCCCAGCATTTT. V usage is TRBV19 and J usage is TRBJ1-5; D possibly corresponds to TRBD1 (5 bases). Germline V gene lookup returns CDR1 LNHDA and CDR2 SQIVND (reference sequence). This CDR3 comprises 14 residues. V was cut by 4 bases and J by 2 bases, with 9 bases left in between. Using reference TRBV19 and TRBJ1-5 for the parts outside the CDR3, the full variable domain is DGGITQSPKYLFRKEGQNVTLSCEQNLNHDAMYWYRQDPGQGLRLIYYSQIVNDFQKGDIAEGYSVSREKKESFPLTVTSAQKNPTAFYLCASSRGDGNQPQHFGDGTRLSIL.